This T cell receptor beta chain was obtained from a study of cytomegalovirus exposure and HLA in healthy donors. Primers: 60 Vbeta forward and 13 Jbeta reverse. Sequenced by immunoSEQ multiplex PCR; TCRdb stores in-frame clones only, minus some. This table has about 110,000 clones, 70% to 80% appearing once. Germline lookup yields CDR1 MNHEY and CDR2 SVGAGI. CDR3 size: 15 residues. J lost 7 bases, V lost 6 bases, and 7 bases had no gene match. The sample taken for sequencing was PBMCs. The V call is TRBV6-5, the J call TRBJ1-3; 12 bases fit TRBD1. The TCR comes from a man aged 25 to 45 in good health and CMV-seronegative. This CDR3 is CASRRTGQGANTIYF. The CDR3 coding sequence is TGTGCCAGCAGGAGGACGGGACAGGGGGCGAACACCATATATTTT.